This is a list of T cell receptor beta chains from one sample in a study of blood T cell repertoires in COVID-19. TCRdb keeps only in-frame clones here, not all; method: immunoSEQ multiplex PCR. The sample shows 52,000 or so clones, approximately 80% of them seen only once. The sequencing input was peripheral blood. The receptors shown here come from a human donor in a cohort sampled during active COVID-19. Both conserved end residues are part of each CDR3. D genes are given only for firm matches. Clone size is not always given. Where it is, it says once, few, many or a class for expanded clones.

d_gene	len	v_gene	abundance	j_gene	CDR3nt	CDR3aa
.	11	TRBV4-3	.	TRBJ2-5	TGCGCCAGCAGCCAATCGGTAGCCCAGTACTTC	CASSQSVAQYF
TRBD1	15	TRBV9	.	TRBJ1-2	TGTGCCAGCAGCGTAAGGGACAGCCGATCTTATGGCTACACCTTC	CASSVRDSRSYGYTF
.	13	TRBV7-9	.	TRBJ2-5	TGTGCCAGCAGCCCTCAGGGGACGGAGACCCAGTACTTC	CASSPQGTETQYF
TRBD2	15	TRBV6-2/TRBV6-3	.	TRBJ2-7	TGTGCCAGCAGCTCGGCGGGGGGCCCTTCCTACGAGCAGTACTTC	CASSSAGGPSYEQYF
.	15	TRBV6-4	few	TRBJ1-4	TGTGCCAGCAGCAACAGTAGCCAGGGGTACGGAAAACTGTTTTTT	CASSNSSQGYGKLFF
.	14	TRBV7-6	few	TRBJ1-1	TGTGCCAGCAGCTTGGGGGCTGGGGACACTGAAGCTTTCTTT	CASSLGAGDTEAFF
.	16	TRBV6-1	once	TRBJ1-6	TGTGCCAGCAGTGTCCTGAGGGCGTCCTATAATTCACCCCTCCACTTT	CASSVLRASYNSPLHF
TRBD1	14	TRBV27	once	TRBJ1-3	TGTGCCAGCAGCCTGACAGGGACGGGAAACACCATATATTTT	CASSLTGTGNTIYF
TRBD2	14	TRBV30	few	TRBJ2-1	TGTGCCTGGCAGACTAGCGGGAGACAGAATGAGCAGTTCTTC	CAWQTSGRQNEQFF
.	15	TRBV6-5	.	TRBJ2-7	TGTGCCAGCAGTTACTTGCAGGGAACGTCCTACGAGCAGTACTTC	CASSYLQGTSYEQYF
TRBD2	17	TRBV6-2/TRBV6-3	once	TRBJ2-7	TGTGCCAGCAGTCAAGGAGCCGGGGGGGTCCTACCCTACGAGCAGTACTTC	CASSQGAGGVLPYEQYF
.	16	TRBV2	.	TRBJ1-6	TGTGCCAGCAGTCCGAGACACGTATCCCAGGGTTCACCCCTCCACTTT	CASSPRHVSQGSPLHF
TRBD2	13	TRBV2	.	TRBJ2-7	TGTGCCAGCGAAACTAGCGGGGTCTACGAGCAGTACTTC	CASETSGVYEQYF
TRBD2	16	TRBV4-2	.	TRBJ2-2	TGTGCCAGCAGCCTGAAGGGCGCGGGAGCCCCCGGGGAGCTGTTTTTT	CASSLKGAGAPGELFF
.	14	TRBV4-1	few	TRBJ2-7	TGCGCCAGCAGCCTGGTAGGGGATTTGGGCGAGCAGTACTTC	CASSLVGDLGEQYF
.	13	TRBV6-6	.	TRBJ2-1	TGTGCCAGCAGTTACGAGGGCTACAATGAGCAGTTCTTC	CASSYEGYNEQFF